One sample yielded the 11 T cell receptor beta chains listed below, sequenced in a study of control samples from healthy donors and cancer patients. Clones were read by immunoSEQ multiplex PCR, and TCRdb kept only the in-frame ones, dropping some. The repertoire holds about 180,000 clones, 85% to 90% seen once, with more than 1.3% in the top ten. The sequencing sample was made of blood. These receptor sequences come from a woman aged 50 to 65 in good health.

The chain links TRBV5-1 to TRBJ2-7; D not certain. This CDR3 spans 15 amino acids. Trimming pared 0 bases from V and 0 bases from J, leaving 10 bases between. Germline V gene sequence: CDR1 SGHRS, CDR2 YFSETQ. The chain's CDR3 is CASSLEAGSSYEQYF. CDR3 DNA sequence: TGCGCCAGCAGCTTGGAGGCAGGCAGCTCCTACGAGCAGTACTTC.

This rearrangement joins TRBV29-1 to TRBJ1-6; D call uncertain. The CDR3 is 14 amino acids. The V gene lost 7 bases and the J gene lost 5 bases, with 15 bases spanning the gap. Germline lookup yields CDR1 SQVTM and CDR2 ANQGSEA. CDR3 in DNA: TGCAGCGGACGTTGGGGAAATAATAATTCACCCCTCCACTTT. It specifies CSGRWGNNNSPLHF.

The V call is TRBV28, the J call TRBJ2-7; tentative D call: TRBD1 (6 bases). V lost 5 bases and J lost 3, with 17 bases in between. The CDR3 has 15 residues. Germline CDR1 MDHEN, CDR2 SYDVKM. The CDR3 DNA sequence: TGTGCCAGCAGTAGCAGGACAGTTCGTAACTACGAGCAGTACTTC. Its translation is CASSSRTVRNYEQYF.

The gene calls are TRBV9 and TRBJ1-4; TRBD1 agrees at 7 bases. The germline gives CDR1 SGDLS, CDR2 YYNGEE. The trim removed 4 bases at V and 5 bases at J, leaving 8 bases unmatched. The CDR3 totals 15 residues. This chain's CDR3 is CASSSPGQKNEKLFF. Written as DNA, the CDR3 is TGTGCCAGCAGCTCCCCGGGACAGAAGAATGAAAAACTGTTTTTT.

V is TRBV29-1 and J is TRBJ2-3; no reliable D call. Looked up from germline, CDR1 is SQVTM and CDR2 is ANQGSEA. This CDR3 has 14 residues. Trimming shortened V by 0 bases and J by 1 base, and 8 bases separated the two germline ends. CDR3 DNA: TGCAGCGTTGAAGAACCGGTGGGCACAGATACGCAGTATTTT. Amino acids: CSVEEPVGTDTQYF.

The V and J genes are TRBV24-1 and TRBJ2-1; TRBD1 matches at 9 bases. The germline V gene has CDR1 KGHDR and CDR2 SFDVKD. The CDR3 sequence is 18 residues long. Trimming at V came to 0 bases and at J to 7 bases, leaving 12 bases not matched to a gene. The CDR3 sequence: CATSDLGPGDRVPNEQFF. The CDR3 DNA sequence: TGTGCCACCAGTGATTTGGGACCGGGGGACAGGGTACCAAATGAGCAGTTCTTC.

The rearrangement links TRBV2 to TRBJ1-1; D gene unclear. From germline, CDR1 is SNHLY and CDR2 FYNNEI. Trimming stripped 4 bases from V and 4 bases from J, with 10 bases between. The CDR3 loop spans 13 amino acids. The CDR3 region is CASSVEGGTEAFF. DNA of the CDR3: TGTGCCAGCAGTGTGGAGGGAGGCACTGAAGCTTTCTTT.

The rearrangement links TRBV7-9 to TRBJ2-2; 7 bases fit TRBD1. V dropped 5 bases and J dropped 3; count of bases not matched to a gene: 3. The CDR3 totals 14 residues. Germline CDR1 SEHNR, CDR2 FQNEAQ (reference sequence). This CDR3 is CASSRQGDTGELFF. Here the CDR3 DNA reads TGTGCCAGCAGCCGGCAGGGGGACACCGGGGAGCTGTTTTTT. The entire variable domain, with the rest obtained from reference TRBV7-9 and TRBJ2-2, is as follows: DTGVSQNPRHKITKRGQNVTFRCDPISEHNRLYWYRQTLGQGPEFLTYFQNEAQLEKSRLLSDRFSAERPKGSFSTLEIQRTEQGDSAMYLCASSRQGDTGELFFGEGSRLTVL.

Here the CDR3 DNA reads TGTGCCAGCAGCCCACCAGGGTCCTATGGCTACACCTTC. This sequence encodes CASSPPGSYGYTF. This chain links TRBV7-2 with TRBJ1-2, with D possibly matching TRBD1 (5 bases). Deletions cut 5 bases from V and 4 bases from J, with 11 bases between. Germline CDR1 is SGHTA and CDR2 is FQGNSA. The CDR3 is made up of 13 amino acids.

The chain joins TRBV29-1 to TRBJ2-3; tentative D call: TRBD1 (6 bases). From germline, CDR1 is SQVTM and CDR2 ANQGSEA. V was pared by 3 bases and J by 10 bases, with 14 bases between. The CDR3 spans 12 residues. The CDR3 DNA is TGCAGCGTTGACCACAGGGCCGGGGCGCAGTATTTT. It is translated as CSVDHRAGAQYF.

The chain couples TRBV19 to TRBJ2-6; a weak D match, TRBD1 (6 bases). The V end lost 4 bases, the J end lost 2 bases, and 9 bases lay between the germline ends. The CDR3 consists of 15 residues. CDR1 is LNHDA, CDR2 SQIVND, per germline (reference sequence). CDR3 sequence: CASSKEGAGANVLTF. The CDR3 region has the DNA TGTGCCAGTAGTAAAGAGGGGGCTGGGGCCAACGTCCTGACTTTC.